This T cell receptor beta chain was sequenced for a study of shared clonotypes between healthy human individuals. Study-wide results and caveats: Memory subsets had estimated richness that was generally smaller than that of naive subsets.

As for this clone: Its antigen remains unknown.

Generated by immunoSEQ multiplex PCR, the TCRdb table keeps only in-frame clones and is missing some. Here the sample spans about 700,000 clones, approximately 79% being singletons. Splitting of CD4+ cells produced CD45RA+ naive and CD45RA-negative memory subsets. Sequenced input: memory CD4+ T cells sorted from blood. Noted subset: CD45RA-negative fraction. This TCR was sampled from a woman in her thirties in good health.

As DNA, the CDR3 is TGTGCCAGCAGCTTAGGGTGGAGGGGCTCCTACAATGAGCAGTTCTTC. As protein: CASSLGWRGSYNEQFF. The V and J genes are TRBV5-6 and TRBJ2-1; tentative D call: TRBD2 (6 bases). The CDR3 totals 16 residues. Germline V gene data show CDR1 as SGHDT and CDR2 as YYEEEE. V lost 2 bases, J lost 0 bases, and 12 bases lay in between. The variable domain in full, completed from reference TRBV5-6 and TRBJ2-1, reads DAGVTQSPTHLIKTRGQQVTLRCSPKSGHDTVSWYQQALGQGPQFIFQYYEEEERQRGNFPDRFSGHQFPNYSSELNVNALLLGDSALYLCASSLGWRGSYNEQFFGPGTRLTVL.